Sequencing of this TCR beta chain was carried out in a study of fetal regulatory T cell absence and autoimmunity (TCRdb year 2017). Context from the whole study: Exocrine pancreas autoimmunity was seen in the IPEX patients without clinical diabetes. Results the study describes overall, beyond this receptor: Compared with cord blood, the pancreas TCR compartment showed significant oligoclonal enrichment, and some top clones were enriched more than 85-fold. Cord blood and pancreas had broadly similar TRB gene family usage, resembling published neonatal and adult repertoires. The oligoclonal enrichment was taken as support for antigen-driven autoimmunity in the pancreas before birth in IPEX syndrome.

As regards this clone: The specificity of this receptor is unknown. No base qualities exist here, and no much larger clone lies one base off it.

Genomic DNA from frozen pancreas tissue was processed for repertoire sequencing. Genomic DNA, about 2-3.2 ug, was extracted from umbilical cord blood or frozen pancreas using the DNeasy Blood and Tissue Kit. The germline V gene (reference sequence) sets CDR1 to PRHDT and CDR2 to FYEKMQ. The CDR3 contains 15 residues, cysteine and phenylalanine counted. The only DNA kept is the CDR3, 45 bases in frame from the first base. The V and J ends are trimmed by 6 bases and 4 bases, leaving 13 bases between them. Amplification and barcoding of TCRbeta CDR3 regions were carried out by two-step multiplex PCR on the immunoSEQ human TCRbeta survey platform. Sequencing of the libraries was done on Illumina instruments, and IgH was sequenced in parallel from the same samples. In the source study's methods: To remove PCR and sequencing errors, raw reads were filtered against the IMGT V, D, J definitions and then binned using a nearest-neighbor algorithm. Clones were defined by identical nucleotide sequence; differential abundance between tissues used per-clone Fisher exact tests with pFDR threshold p<0.01. Clones with frequencies too low for statistical inference were excluded by a minimum inclusion filter of 10 in either sample. The immunoSEQ Analyzer was used for pairwise clonal comparisons, while IMGT tools were used to assess gene family usage. The table comes from immuneACCESS by way of TCRdb, which keeps in-frame sequences with V and J called. Part of the clones is missing from these tables; in studies checked, under half for an unresolved V gene and the rest for unknown reasons. The V and J calls and clone size are taken from that table; D and trimming were inferred from the DNA. The sample includes about 95,000 clones, with about two thirds observed a single time. The top ten clonotypes cover 2% of the sample.

This clonotype was obtained from a male donor with IPEX syndrome. The V gene is TRBV13 and the J gene is TRBJ2-6; the D gene could be TRBD1 or TRBD2, each one agreeing over 6 bases. The sample taken for sequencing was pancreas tissue. The CDR3 protein: CASSFGGRGANVLTF. Here is the DNA: TGTGCCAGCAGTTTCGGGGGCAGGGGGGCCAACGTCCTGACTTTC. Joined to the reference TRBV13 and TRBJ2-6 proteins, this CDR3 gives the full variable domain: AAGVIQSPRHLIKEKRETATLKCYPIPRHDTVYWYQQGPGQDPQFLISFYEKMQSDKGSIPDRFSAQQFSDYHSELNMSSLELGDSALYFCASSFGGRGANVLTFGAGSRLTVL.